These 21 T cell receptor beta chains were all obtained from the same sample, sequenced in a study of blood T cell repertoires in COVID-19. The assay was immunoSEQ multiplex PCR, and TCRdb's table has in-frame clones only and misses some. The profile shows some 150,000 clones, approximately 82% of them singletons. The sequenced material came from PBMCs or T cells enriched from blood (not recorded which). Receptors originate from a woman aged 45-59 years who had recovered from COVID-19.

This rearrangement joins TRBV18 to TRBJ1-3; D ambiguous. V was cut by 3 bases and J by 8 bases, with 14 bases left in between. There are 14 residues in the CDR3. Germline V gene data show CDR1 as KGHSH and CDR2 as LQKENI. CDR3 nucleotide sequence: TGTGCCAGCTCACCCGCGGGCCGAGGAGACACCATATATTTT. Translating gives CASSPAGRGDTIYF.

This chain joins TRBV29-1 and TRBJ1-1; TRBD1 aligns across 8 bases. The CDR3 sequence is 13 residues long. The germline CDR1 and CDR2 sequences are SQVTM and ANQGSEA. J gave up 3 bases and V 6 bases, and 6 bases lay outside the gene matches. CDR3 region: CSVPGQVDTEAFF. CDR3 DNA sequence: TGCAGCGTCCCGGGACAGGTGGACACTGAAGCTTTCTTT.

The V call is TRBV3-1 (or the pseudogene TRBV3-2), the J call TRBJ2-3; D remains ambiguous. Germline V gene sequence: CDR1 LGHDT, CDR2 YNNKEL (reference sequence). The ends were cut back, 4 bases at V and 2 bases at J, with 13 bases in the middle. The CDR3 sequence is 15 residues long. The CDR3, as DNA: TGTGCCAGCAGCCCGCGCTCCCCAAACACAGATACGCAGTATTTT. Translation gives CASSPRSPNTDTQYF.

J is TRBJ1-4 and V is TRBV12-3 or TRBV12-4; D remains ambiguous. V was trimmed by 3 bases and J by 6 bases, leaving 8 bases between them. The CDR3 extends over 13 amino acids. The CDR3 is CASSFVPDEKLFF. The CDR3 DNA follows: TGTGCCAGCAGTTTTGTACCGGATGAAAAACTGTTTTTT.

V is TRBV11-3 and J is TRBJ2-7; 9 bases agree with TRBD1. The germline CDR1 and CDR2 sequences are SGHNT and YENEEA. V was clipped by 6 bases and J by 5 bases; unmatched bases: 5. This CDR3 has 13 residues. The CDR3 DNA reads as TGTGCCAGCAGTCAGGGACAGGGAAACGAGCAGTACGTC. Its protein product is CASSQGQGNEQYV.

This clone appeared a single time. The CDR3 is CASSQDLVGGEGYGYTF. CDR3 DNA: TGTGCCAGCAGCCAAGATTTGGTTGGGGGGGAGGGCTATGGCTACACCTTC. This rearrangement joins TRBV4-2 to TRBJ1-2; the D gene is possibly TRBD1 (5 bases). The CDR3 runs to 17 residues. Germline lookup yields CDR1 LGHNA and CDR2 YNFKEQ. Trimming took 0 bases from V and 4 from J, leaving 18 bases between them.

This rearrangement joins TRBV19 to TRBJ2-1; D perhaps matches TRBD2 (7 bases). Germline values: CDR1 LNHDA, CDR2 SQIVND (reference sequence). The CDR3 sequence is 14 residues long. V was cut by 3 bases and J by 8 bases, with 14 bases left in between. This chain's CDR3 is CASSIGGARDEQFF. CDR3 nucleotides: TGTGCCAGTAGTATTGGGGGGGCTAGGGATGAGCAGTTCTTC.

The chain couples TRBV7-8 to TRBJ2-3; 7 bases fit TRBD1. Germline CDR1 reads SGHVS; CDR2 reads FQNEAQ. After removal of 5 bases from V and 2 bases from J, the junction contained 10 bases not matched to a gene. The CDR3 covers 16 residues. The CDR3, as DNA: TGTGCCAGCAGCCACAGTGGGACAGTACTCACAGATACGCAGTATTTT. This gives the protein CASSHSGTVLTDTQYF.

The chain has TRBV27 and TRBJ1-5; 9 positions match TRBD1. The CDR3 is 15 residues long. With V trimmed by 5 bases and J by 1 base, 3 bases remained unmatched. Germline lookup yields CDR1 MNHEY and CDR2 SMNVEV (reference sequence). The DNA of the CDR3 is TGTGCCAGCAGTGTGACAGGGGGGAGCAATCAGCCCCAGCATTTT. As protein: CASSVTGGSNQPQHF.

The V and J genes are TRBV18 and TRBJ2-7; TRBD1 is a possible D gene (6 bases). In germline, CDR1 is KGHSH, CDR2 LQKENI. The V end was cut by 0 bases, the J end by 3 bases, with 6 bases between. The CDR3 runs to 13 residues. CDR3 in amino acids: CASSPPDSYEQYV. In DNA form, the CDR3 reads TGTGCCAGCTCACCACCGGACAGCTACGAGCAGTACGTC.

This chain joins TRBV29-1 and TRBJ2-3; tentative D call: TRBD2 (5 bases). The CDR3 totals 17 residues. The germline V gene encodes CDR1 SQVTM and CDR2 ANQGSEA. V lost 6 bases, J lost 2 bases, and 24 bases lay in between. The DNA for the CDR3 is TGCAGCGTCTGGAGGCGTAAACCCTCCACCTCCACAGATACGCAGTATTTT. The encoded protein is CSVWRRKPSTSTDTQYF.

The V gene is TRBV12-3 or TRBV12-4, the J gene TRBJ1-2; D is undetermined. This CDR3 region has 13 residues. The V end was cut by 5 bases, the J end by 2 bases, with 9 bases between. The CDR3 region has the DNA TGTGCCAGCAGTAACAGCCCCAACTATGGCTACACCTTC. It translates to CASSNSPNYGYTF.

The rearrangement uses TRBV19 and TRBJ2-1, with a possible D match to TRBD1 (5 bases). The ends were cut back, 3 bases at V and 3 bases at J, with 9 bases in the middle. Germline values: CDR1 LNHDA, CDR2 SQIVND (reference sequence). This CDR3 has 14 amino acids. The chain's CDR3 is CASSIRDSYNEQFF. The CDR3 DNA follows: TGTGCCAGTAGTATCCGCGACAGCTACAATGAGCAGTTCTTC.

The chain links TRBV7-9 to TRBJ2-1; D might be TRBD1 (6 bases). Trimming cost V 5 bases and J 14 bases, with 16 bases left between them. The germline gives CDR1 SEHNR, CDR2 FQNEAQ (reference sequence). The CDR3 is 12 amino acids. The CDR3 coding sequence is TGTGCCAGCAGCCTGGTGGGGTCAGGGGAGTTCTTC. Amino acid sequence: CASSLVGSGEFF.

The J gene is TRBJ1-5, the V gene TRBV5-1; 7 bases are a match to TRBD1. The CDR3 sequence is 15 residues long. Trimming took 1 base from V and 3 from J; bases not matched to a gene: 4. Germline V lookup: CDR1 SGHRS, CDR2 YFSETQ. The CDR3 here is CASSLTGENNQPQHF. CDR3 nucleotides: TGCGCCAGCAGCTTGACAGGGGAAAACAATCAGCCCCAGCATTTT. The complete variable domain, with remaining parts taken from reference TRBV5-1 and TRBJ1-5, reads KAGVTQTPRYLIKTRGQQVTLSCSPISGHRSVSWYQQTPGQGLQFLFEYFSETQRNKGNFPGRFSGRQFSNSRSEMNVSTLELGDSALYLCASSLTGENNQPQHFGDGTRLSIL.

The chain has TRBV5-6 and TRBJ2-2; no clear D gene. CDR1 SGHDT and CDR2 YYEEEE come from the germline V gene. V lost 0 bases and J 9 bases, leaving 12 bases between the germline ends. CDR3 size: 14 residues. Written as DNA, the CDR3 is TGTGCCAGCAGCTTGGGTTTGGAGCCCCGGGAGCTGTTTTTT. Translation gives CASSLGLEPRELFF. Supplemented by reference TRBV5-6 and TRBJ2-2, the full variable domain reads DAGVTQSPTHLIKTRGQQVTLRCSPKSGHDTVSWYQQALGQGPQFIFQYYEEEERQRGNFPDRFSGHQFPNYSSELNVNALLLGDSALYLCASSLGLEPRELFFGEGSRLTVL.

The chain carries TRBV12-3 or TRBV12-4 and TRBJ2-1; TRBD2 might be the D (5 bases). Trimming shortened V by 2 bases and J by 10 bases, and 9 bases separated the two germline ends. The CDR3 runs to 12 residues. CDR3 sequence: CASSLILAEQFF. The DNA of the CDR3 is TGTGCCAGCAGTTTAATCTTAGCGGAGCAGTTCTTC.

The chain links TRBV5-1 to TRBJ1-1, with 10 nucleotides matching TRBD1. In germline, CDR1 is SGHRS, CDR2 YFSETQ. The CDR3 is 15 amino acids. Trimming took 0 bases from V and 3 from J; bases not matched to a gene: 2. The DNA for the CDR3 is TGCGCCAGCAGCTTGGGAGGACAGGGGGACACTGAAGCTTTCTTT. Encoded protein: CASSLGGQGDTEAFF.

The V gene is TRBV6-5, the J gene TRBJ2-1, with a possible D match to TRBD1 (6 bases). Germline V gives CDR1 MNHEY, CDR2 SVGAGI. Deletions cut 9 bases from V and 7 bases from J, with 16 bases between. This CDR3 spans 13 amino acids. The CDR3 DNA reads TGTGCCAGTCGACAGGACCCTAGGAATGAGCAGTTCTTC. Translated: CASRQDPRNEQFF.

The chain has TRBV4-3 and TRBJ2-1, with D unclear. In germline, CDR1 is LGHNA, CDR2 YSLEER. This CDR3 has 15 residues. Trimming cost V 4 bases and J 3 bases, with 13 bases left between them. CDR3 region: CASSPLPADYNEQFF. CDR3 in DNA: TGCGCCAGCAGCCCACTTCCCGCGGACTACAATGAGCAGTTCTTC.

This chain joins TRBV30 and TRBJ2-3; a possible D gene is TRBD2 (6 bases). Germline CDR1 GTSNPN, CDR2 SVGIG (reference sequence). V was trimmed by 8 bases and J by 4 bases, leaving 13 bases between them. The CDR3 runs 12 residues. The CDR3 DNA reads TGTGCCCGCGGGAAGGGGTCAGATACGCAGTATTTT. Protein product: CARGKGSDTQYF.